The 3 T cell receptor beta chains reported below all come from one sample, sequenced in a study of cytomegalovirus exposure and HLA in healthy donors. Use of 60 Vbeta and 13 Jbeta primers characterized the PCR. Clones were sequenced by immunoSEQ multiplex PCR, and TCRdb holds only the in-frame ones, with some missing. The sample includes more than 95,000 clones, around 75% of them seen just once. Source material: PBMCs. These receptors originate from a woman between 50 and 59 years old in good health and CMV-seronegative.

The V and J genes are TRBV4-3 and TRBJ2-5; TRBD2 matches 9 bases. The CDR3 extends over 15 amino acids. With V trimmed by 1 base and J by 4 bases, 4 bases remained unmatched. The V gene's germline CDR1 is LGHNA and CDR2 YSLEER. In nucleotides, the CDR3 is TGCGCCAGCAGCCAAGTAGCGGGAGAAGTAGAGACCCAGTACTTC. It codes for CASSQVAGEVETQYF.

This clone was detected only a few times. V gene TRBV6-5 combines with J gene TRBJ1-5, with TRBD1 identical over 7 bases. CDR1 is MNHEY, CDR2 SVGAGI, per germline. The CDR3 totals 14 residues. V dropped 5 bases and J dropped 4; count of bases not matched to a gene: 5. CDR3 region: CASSTRDRNQPQHF. CDR3 in DNA: TGTGCCAGCAGTACCCGGGACAGAAATCAGCCCCAGCATTTT.

J is TRBJ1-5 and V is TRBV9; 7 nucleotides match TRBD1. CDR3 length: 15 amino acids. Germline trimming cut 3 bases from V and 1 base from J; bases unmatched to any gene: 4. The V gene's germline CDR1 is SGDLS and CDR2 YYNGEE. CDR3 amino acids: CASSDGTASNQPQHF. CDR3 bases: TGTGCCAGCAGCGATGGGACAGCAAGCAATCAGCCCCAGCATTTT. The entire variable domain, with the rest obtained from reference TRBV9 and TRBJ1-5, is as follows: DSGVTQTPKHLITATGQRVTLRCSPRSGDLSVYWYQQSLDQGLQFLIQYYNGEERAKGNILERFSAQQFPDLHSELNLSSLELGDSALYFCASSDGTASNQPQHFGDGTRLSIL.